The clone carrying this TCR beta chain was seen a few times. The antigen is not known. This CDR3 has 13 amino acids. CDR1 and CDR2 from the germline V gene are MDHEN and SYDVKM. V was pared by 4 bases and J by 11 bases, with 6 bases of the junction left unmatched. This entry is derived from a study of T-cell reconstitution after alpha-beta-depleted transplantation in children. Study-level results: Surviving recipient T cells and thymic progenitors accounted for the high day-60 TCRbeta diversity observed in some patients. The origin of alpha-beta T cells about two months after transplant was reportedly several hundred expanded graft clones.

For TCRbeta, the library was prepared with unique molecular identifiers. TCRdb independently ran MiXCR on the PCR reads; one entry per CDR3 protein. This table has around 52,000 distinct CDR3 sequences, 5.5% to 7.5% appearing once. The TCR originated in a female patient aged 2-10 years who had a stem cell transplant for aplastic anemia, so the T cells may come from the graft donor. The source material was PBMCs, mostly from graft donor cells, sampled 60 days after TCRalphabeta/CD19-depleted stem cell transplant. The genes are TRBV28 and TRBJ1-4; the match to TRBD1 covers 8 bases. CDR3 amino acids: CASSSQGARKLFF. CDR3 bases: TGTGCCAGCAGTTCTCAGGGGGCCAGGAAACTGTTTTTT.